The T cell receptor beta chain under discussion was sequenced for a study of blood T cells in healthy people across ages. Study results and caveats: There was a strong correlation between TCR beta diversity and naive T cell percentage. In long-lived donors, naive CD4+ cell counts and diversity exceeded those of aged donors.

The CDR3 has 22 residues. With 5 bases clipped from V and 11 bases from J, the junction kept 32 bases outside the gene matches. A second PCR of 7 to 11 cycles used a sample-barcoded 5' primer and a J-beta primer mix. With 12 random nucleotides, a template-switch adaptor tagged each individual cDNA molecule. TCRdb passed the 5' RACE reads through MiXCR, listing each CDR3 protein once. The table lists more than 650,000 distinct CDR3 sequences, approximately 53% of them singletons. A note on this clonotype: Its antigen is undetermined.

This receptor was obtained from an elderly man in good health. This chain links TRBV12-3 or TRBV12-4 with TRBJ2-5; 13 bases line up with TRBD2. The sequencing input was blood. The CDR3 reads CASSTGTSGMAQNQNRYNEQYF. CDR3 coding DNA: TGTGCCAGCAGTACCGGGACTAGCGGGATGGCCCAGAACCAAAACAGATACAATGAGCAGTACTTC.